This is a list of T cell receptor beta chains from one sample in a study of early T cells in non-severe SARS-CoV-2 infection. TCRdb redid the calling of the 5' RACE reads with MiXCR, one entry per CDR3 protein. The sample includes some 49,000 distinct CDR3 sequences, approximately 12% of them seen just once. The sample taken for sequencing was whole blood. The receptors derive from an adult who was a healthcare worker with PCR-confirmed SARS-CoV-2 infection or an uninfected control (not recorded which). CDR3s include the opening cysteine and the closing phenylalanine or tryptophan. D genes are given only for firm matches. For some rows the clone size is stated as once, few or many, or as a class when expanded; others skip it.

>-|TRBV6-6|TRBJ1-2|-
TGTGCCAGCAGCCCTACAGATAACTATGGCTACACCTTC
CASSPTDNYGYTF
>few|TRBV7-9|TRBJ2-4|TRBD2
TGTGCCAGCAGCTTTACCGGGACTAACCGAAACATTCAGTACTTC
CASSFTGTNRNIQYF
>-|TRBV6-5|TRBJ2-3|-
TGTGCCAGCAGTCCTACGAGGGGCAGATCCCATGGGGGCACAGATACGCAGTATTTT
CASSPTRGRSHGGTDTQYF
>few|TRBV29-1|TRBJ2-3|-
TGCAGCGTTGAGATCACAGATACGCAGTATTTT
CSVEITDTQYF
>once|TRBV5-1|TRBJ1-3|-
TGCGCCAGCAGCGCACAGACAGGAGCCGATCGAACCATATATTTT
CASSAQTGADRTIYF
>many|TRBV6-2/TRBV6-3|TRBJ2-1|TRBD2
TGTGCCAGCAGTCTAGCGGGAGGGCTGTACAATGAGCAGTTCTTC
CASSLAGGLYNEQFF
>-|TRBV20-1|TRBJ2-2|TRBD2
TGCAGTGCTTCGACTAGCGGGAACACCGGGGAGCTGTTTTTT
CSASTSGNTGELFF
>few|TRBV11-2|TRBJ1-1|-
TGTGCCAGCACTCCTTGGGCGGGCACTGAAGCTTTCTTT
CASTPWAGTEAFF
>few|TRBV29-1|TRBJ2-5|TRBD2
TGCAGCGTTAGCGGGAGAGGAGAGACCCAGTACTTC
CSVSGRGETQYF
>many|TRBV13|TRBJ2-7|-
TGTGCCAGCACCAACCGGGCCGGGGGCTACGAGCAGTACTTC
CASTNRAGGYEQYF
>-|TRBV5-1|TRBJ1-2|TRBD1
TGCGCCAGCAGCCCCTGGACAGGGGGTGAGGATGGCTACACCTTC
CASSPWTGGEDGYTF
>-|TRBV9|TRBJ1-2|-
TGTGCCAGCACCAGGACAGAAGACTATGGCTACACCTTC
CASTRTEDYGYTF
>many|TRBV12-3/TRBV12-4|TRBJ1-6|-
TGTGCCAGCAGTTTGTATGGGGCTTCGGGTAATTCACCCCTCCACTTT
CASSLYGASGNSPLHF
>many|TRBV6-2/TRBV6-3|TRBJ1-5|-
TGTGCCAGCAGCCACGAGGGACGACAGCCCCAGCATTTT
CASSHEGRQPQHF
>-|TRBV5-1|TRBJ2-7|-
TGCGCCAGCAGCGGGCGATACGAGCAGTACTTC
CASSGRYEQYF
>many|TRBV29-1|TRBJ2-5|TRBD1
TGCAGCGCCCGTGTATCAGGGGGAGAGACCCAGTACTTC
CSARVSGGETQYF
>many|TRBV6-1|TRBJ2-7|TRBD1
TGTGCCAGCACCGGGGACAGGGGAAAATACGAGCAGTACTTC
CASTGDRGKYEQYF
>many|TRBV6-2/TRBV6-3|TRBJ2-3|-
TGTGCCAGCAGTTCACGCAGGCGCGGTAGCACAGATACGCAGTATTTT
CASSSRRRGSTDTQYF
>few|TRBV27|TRBJ2-7|-
TGTGCCAGCACAATGGCCCTGGGAGAGCAGTACTTC
CASTMALGEQYF
>many|TRBV12-5|TRBJ1-1|TRBD1
TGTGCTAGTGGTCGACAGGGGGCTGAAGCTTTCTTT
CASGRQGAEAFF
>few|TRBV21-1|TRBJ1-1|-
TGTGCCAAGATCGGGGTCACTGAAGCTTTCTTT
CAKIGVTEAFF
>-|TRBV5-1|TRBJ1-4|TRBD1
TGCGCCAGCACACTGACAGGGACTAATGAAAAACTGTTTTTT
CASTLTGTNEKLFF
>-|TRBV11-2|TRBJ2-3|TRBD2
TGTGCCAGCAGCTTAGTTGCGGGGGGCTCCACAGATACGCAGTATTTT
CASSLVAGGSTDTQYF
>many|TRBV4-3|TRBJ1-1|-
TGCGCCAGCAGCCAAGAGACCGTGACTGAAGCTTTCTTT
CASSQETVTEAFF
>many|TRBV6-5|TRBJ1-4|-
TGTGCCAGCAGTTACGGGGCTAATGAAAAACTGTTTTTT
CASSYGANEKLFF
>few|TRBV29-1|TRBJ2-7|TRBD1
TGCAGCGTGGAGTCGGGGACAGGGGGCCGCGAGCAGTACTTC
CSVESGTGGREQYF
>-|TRBV6-1|TRBJ2-7|-
TGTGCCAGCTCCCCCTCAAATCTGGCCTACGAGCAGTACTTC
CASSPSNLAYEQYF
>-|TRBV6-1|TRBJ2-3|-
TGTGCCAGCAGCTGGGCCGATACGCAGTATTTT
CASSWADTQYF
>-|TRBV10-3|TRBJ2-1|-
TGTGCCATCAGACCCGGGGAGCTGTCGGTCAATGAGCAGTTCTTC
CAIRPGELSVNEQFF
>-|TRBV7-9|TRBJ2-1|-
TGTGCCAGCAGCTTGGCTTCCATCTCCTACAATGAGCAGTTCTTC
CASSLASISYNEQFF
>many|TRBV18|TRBJ1-1|-
TGTGCCAGCTTTGGGGACACTGAAGCTTTCTTT
CASFGDTEAFF
>many|TRBV6-5|TRBJ1-4|TRBD1
TGTGCCAGCAGCAAAGACAGGGGAATTGAAAAACTGTTTTTT
CASSKDRGIEKLFF
>many|TRBV10-1|TRBJ2-7|TRBD1
TGCGCCAGCAGTCCCGGGACAGGGGCCTACGAGCAGTACTTC
CASSPGTGAYEQYF
>many|TRBV12-3/TRBV12-4|TRBJ1-1|-
TGTGCCAGCAGTTTAGATGTCGCTGAAGCTTTCTTT
CASSLDVAEAFF
>-|TRBV6-2/TRBV6-3|TRBJ2-5|-
TGTGCCAGCAAGGGTGTCAGGCGCCAAGAGACCCAGTACTTC
CASKGVRRQETQYF
>many|TRBV9|TRBJ2-3|-
TGTGCCAGCTACGTGGAGTGGCCAGATACGCAGTATTTT
CASYVEWPDTQYF
>-|TRBV7-9|TRBJ1-1|-
TGTGCCAGCAGCTTAGGCTTCGGGGTGCCCGACGTTGAAGCTTTCTTT
CASSLGFGVPDVEAFF
>-|TRBV5-1|TRBJ1-4|TRBD1
TGCGCCAGCAGCTCCACGGGACAGTATAATGAAAAACTGTTTTTT
CASSSTGQYNEKLFF
>many|TRBV6-2/TRBV6-3|TRBJ2-6|-
TGTGCCAGCAGTTACTCTGGGGCCAACGTCCTGACTTTC
CASSYSGANVLTF
>many|TRBV6-5|TRBJ1-1|-
TGTGCCAGCAGTTACTCCACAGGCGCCCTATGGAACACTGAAGCTTTCTTT
CASSYSTGALWNTEAFF
>many|TRBV7-3|TRBJ2-1|-
TGTGCCAGCAGCTTAACGGCGCGCGGCGAGCAGTTCTTC
CASSLTARGEQFF
>few|TRBV7-2|TRBJ2-3|TRBD2
TGTGCCAGCAGCTATTACGAGACATCTAGCGGGAGGGCCGGGGATACGCAGTATTTT
CASSYYETSSGRAGDTQYF
>many|TRBV6-5|TRBJ2-7|TRBD1
TGTGCCAGCCGGAATACCGGGACAGAGAAACAGAGCTCCTACGAGCAGTACTTC
CASRNTGTEKQSSYEQYF
>many|TRBV6-5|TRBJ1-2|-
TGTGCCAGCAGTCCCGGACAATTCCAACATGGCTACACCTTC
CASSPGQFQHGYTF
>-|TRBV29-1|TRBJ1-1|-
TGCAGCGCCTGGCAGGGCGGCCGAGCTTTCTTT
CSAWQGGRAFF
>-|TRBV5-1|TRBJ2-7|-
TGCGCCAGCAGAGAACAGTTGTCCTACGAGCAGTACTTC
CASREQLSYEQYF
>-|TRBV20-1|TRBJ2-7|-
TGCAGTGGCCAAAAACTAGTTACCCCCTACGAGCAGTACTTC
CSGQKLVTPYEQYF
>many|TRBV19|TRBJ2-6|-
TGTGCCAGTAGCTTAAAATACTCTGGGGCCAACGTCCTGACTTTC
CASSLKYSGANVLTF
>-|TRBV29-1|TRBJ2-1|TRBD1
TGCAGAGTCGGGACAGGGGCCCATGAGCAGTTCTTC
CRVGTGAHEQFF
>-|TRBV28|TRBJ2-7|-
TGTGCCAGCCTGGCGGGTGGCGAGCAGTACTTC
CASLAGGEQYF
>-|TRBV29-1|TRBJ1-1|TRBD1
TGCAGCGGACAGGGGAGTCGGGACACTGAAGCTTTCTTT
CSGQGSRDTEAFF
>many|TRBV11-2|TRBJ2-3|-
TGTGCCAGCAGCCCATGGACGGTCACAGATACGCAGTATTTT
CASSPWTVTDTQYF
>many|TRBV13|TRBJ2-1|-
TGTGCCAGCAGCCTAGGGGCCGGGGGCTCTGAGCAGTTCTTC
CASSLGAGGSEQFF
>few|TRBV6-2/TRBV6-3|TRBJ2-1|TRBD2
TGTGCCAGCAGTTGGGCGGGAGGGGCACACAATGAGCAGTTCTTC
CASSWAGGAHNEQFF
>-|TRBV7-9|TRBJ1-6|-
TGTGCCAGCAGCTTTCCCGGGGCAAATTCACCCCTCCACTTT
CASSFPGANSPLHF